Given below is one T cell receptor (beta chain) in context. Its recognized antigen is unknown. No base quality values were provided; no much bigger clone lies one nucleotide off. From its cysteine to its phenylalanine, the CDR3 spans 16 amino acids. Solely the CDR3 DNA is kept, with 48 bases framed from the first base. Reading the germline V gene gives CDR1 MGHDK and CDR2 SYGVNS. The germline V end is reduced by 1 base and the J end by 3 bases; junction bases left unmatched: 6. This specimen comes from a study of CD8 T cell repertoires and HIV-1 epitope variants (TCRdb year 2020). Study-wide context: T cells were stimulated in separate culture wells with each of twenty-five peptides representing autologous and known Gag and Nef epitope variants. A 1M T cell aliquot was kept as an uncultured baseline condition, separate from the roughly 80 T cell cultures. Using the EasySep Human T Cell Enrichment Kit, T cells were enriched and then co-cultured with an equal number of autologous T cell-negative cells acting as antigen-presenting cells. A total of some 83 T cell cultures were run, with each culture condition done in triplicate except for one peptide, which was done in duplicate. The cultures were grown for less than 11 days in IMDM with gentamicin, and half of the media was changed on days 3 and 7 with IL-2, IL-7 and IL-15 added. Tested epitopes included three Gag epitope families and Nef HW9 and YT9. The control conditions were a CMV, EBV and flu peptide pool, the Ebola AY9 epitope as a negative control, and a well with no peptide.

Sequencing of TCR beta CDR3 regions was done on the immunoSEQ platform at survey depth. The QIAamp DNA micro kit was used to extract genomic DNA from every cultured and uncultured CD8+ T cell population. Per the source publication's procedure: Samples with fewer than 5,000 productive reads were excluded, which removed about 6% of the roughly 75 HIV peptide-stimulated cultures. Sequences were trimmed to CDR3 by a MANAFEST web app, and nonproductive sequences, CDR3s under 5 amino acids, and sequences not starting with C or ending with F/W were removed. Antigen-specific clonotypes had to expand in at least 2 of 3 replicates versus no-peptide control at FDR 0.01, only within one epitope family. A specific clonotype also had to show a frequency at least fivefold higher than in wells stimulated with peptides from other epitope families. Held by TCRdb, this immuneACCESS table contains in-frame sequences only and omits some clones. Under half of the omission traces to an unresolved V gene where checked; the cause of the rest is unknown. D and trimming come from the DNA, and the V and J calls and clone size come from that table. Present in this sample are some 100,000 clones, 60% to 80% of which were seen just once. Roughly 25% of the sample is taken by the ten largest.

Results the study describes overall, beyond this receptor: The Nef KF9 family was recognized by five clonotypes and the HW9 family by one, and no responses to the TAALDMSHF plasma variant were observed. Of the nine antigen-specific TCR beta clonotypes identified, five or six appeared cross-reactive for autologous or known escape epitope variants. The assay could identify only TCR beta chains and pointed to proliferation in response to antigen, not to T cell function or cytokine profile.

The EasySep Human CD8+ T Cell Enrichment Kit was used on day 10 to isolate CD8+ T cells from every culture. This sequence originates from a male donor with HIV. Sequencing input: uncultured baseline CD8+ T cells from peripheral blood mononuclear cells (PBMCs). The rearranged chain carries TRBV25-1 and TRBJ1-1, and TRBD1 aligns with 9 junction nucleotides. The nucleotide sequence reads TGTGCCAGCAGTGAATCCGGGACAGGGATTTACACTGAAGCTTTCTTT. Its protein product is CASSESGTGIYTEAFF.